This TCR beta chain came from a study of Ad26.COV2.S vaccination and SARS-CoV-2 variants. This CDR3 contains 15 residues. Per germline, CDR1 SGDLS and CDR2 YYNGEE. J lost 4 bases, V lost 4 bases, and 9 bases had no gene match. Clones were sequenced by immunoSEQ multiplex PCR, and TCRdb holds only the in-frame ones, with some missing. The table lists a few hundred thousand clones, 90% of them singletons. Indicated treatment: 15 to 20 received Ad26.COV2.S at low or high dose, single or two shots; five or six received placebo; per-sample allocation not given. Collection of the samples took place on day 63 after the first injection of vaccine or placebo.

The rearrangement joins TRBV9 to TRBJ1-1; 8 bases are shared with TRBD1. The clonotype was recovered from a person aged 18-60 years who received the Ad26.COV2.S COVID-19 vaccine or a placebo. Specimen: peripheral blood, collected in a trial of Ad26.COV2.S vaccine versus placebo. Here the CDR3 reads CASSTRTGKGTEAFF. CDR3 bases: TGTGCCAGCAGCACCCGGACAGGGAAGGGCACTGAAGCTTTCTTT.